This T cell receptor (beta chain) is drawn from a study of blood T cell repertoires in COVID-19 (dated by TCRdb to 2019 to 2021). Looking at the study overall: Samples covering the acute and convalescent phases of COVID-19 were provided by collaborators in the United States, Italy and Spain. The material from the prospective study consisted of cDNA or gDNA derived from T cells, B-cell-depleted T cells, or PBMCs. The dataset comprised deeply sampled blood TCRbeta repertoires from subjects exposed to, actively infected with, or recovered from COVID-19. The repertoires were released in a freely available public database intended as a resource for research on the immune response to SARS-CoV-2. Samples were obtained from the ongoing ImmuneRACE study (first 160 participants) and from 1,254 subjects provided by 6 global collaborators. Sample metadata almost always included a de-identified subject ID, COVID-19 status, age in years and sex. Where available, HLA class I and class II types were taken from metadata supplied by the sample provider and were not determined by assay-based typing.

Reading from cysteine to phenylalanine, the CDR3 counts 14 amino acids. Left in the record is the CDR3 DNA by itself, 42 bases read in frame from the first base. Germline trimming: 5 bases from V, 5 bases from J; junction bases outside gene matches: 8. The germline V gene gives CDR1 as SGHAT and CDR2 as FQNNGV. What the work shows at the level of the full study, not this receptor alone: Clinical and demographic metadata were provided uncurated, with the amount varying by source and participant.

One collaborating source in Seattle enrolled patients during active infection and followed them longitudinally through the course of disease. Collaborating institutions collected whole blood in K2EDTA tubes following their own protocols. For TCRbeta analysis, collaborator samples were shipped as frozen whole blood, as isolated PBMCs, or as DNA extracted from either sample type. A note on this clone: Its antigen is not yet known. No quality values exist for individual bases; no much larger clone is one base distant.

TCRbeta CDR3 regions were amplified from genomic DNA by means of the immunoSEQ Assay, a bias-controlled multiplex PCR. The paper's data handling went like this. Within the assay, amplification of reference gene primers was used to estimate how many nucleated cells each sample contained. Sequence reads were collapsed and filtered to measure the absolute abundance of every unique TCRbeta CDR3 rearrangement. For each sample, productive Simpson clonality was calculated as the square root of Simpson's diversity index over productive rearrangements. In TCRdb, the immuneACCESS table is reduced to in-frame sequences with V and J assigned. These tables do not hold every clone; where another copy was compared, an unresolved V gene accounts for under half, and the others remain unexplained. V, J and clone size are taken as reported in that table, and D and trimming were inferred from the DNA itself. This sample lists 430,000 or so clones; approximately 90% were detected once. Roughly 0.87% of the sample lies in the top ten.

The chain joins TRBV11-2 to TRBJ2-7, and 8 junctional nucleotides match TRBD1. Sequences were obtained from peripheral blood. This clonotype originated in a man aged 18 to 29 with COVID-19, enrolled during active disease. The CDR3 region: CASSKGQGLNEQYF. The sequence in DNA is TGTGCCAGCAGCAAAGGACAGGGACTGAACGAGCAGTACTTC.